This T cell receptor beta chain was captured in a study of control samples from healthy donors and cancer patients. Method: immunoSEQ multiplex PCR; TCRdb's copy keeps in-frame clones and lacks some. The sample gives fewer than 95,000 clones, approximately 86% of which show up once; roughly 1.3% is in the top ten. The junction had 9 bases not matched to a gene; V was cut back by 5 bases and J by 4 bases. There are 16 residues in the CDR3. Germline CDR1 SGHTA, CDR2 FQGNSA. The TCR comes from a woman in her forties or fifties in good health. The chain has TRBV7-2 and TRBJ2-1; 9 nucleotides match TRBD2. The sequenced material came from blood. The CDR3 loop reads CASSPQGTSGYNEQFF. The CDR3 DNA sequence: TGTGCCAGCAGCCCCCAGGGTACTAGCGGGTACAATGAGCAGTTCTTC.